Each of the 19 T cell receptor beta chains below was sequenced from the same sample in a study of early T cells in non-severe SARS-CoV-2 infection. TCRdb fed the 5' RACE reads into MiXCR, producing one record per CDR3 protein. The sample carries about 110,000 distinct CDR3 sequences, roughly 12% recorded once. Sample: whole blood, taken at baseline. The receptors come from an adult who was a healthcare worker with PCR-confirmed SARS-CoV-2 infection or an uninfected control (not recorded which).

CDR3: CASSVRDTGSYEQYF. The CDR3 DNA reads as TGTGCCAGCAGCGTCCGGGACACTGGCTCCTACGAGCAGTACTTC. The chain has TRBV9 and TRBJ2-7; tentatively, D is TRBD1 (6 bases). The CDR3 is 15 residues long. Germline lookup yields CDR1 SGDLS and CDR2 YYNGEE. V was clipped by 2 bases and J by 0 bases, with 12 bases between them.

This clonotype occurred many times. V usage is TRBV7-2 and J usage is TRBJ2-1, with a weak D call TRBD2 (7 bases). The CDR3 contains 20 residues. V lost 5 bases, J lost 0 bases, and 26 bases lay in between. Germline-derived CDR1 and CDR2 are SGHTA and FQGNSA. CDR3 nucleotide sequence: TGTGCCAGCAGCACCCCCTTTCGGGACGGGGGGCAGAGCTCCTACAATGAGCAGTTCTTC. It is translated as CASSTPFRDGGQSSYNEQFF. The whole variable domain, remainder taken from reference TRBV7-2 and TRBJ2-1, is GAGVSQSPSNKVTEKGKDVELRCDPISGHTALYWYRQSLGQGLEFLIYFQGNSAPDKSGLPSDRFSAERTGGSVSTLTIQRTQQEDSAVYLCASSTPFRDGGQSSYNEQFFGPGTRLTVL.

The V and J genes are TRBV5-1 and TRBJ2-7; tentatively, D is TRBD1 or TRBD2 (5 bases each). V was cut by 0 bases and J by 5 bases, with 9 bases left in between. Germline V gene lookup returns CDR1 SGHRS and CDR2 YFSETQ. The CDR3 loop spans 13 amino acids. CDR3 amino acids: CASSLGGRDEQYF. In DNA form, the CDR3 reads TGCGCCAGCAGCTTGGGGGGACGTGACGAGCAGTACTTC.

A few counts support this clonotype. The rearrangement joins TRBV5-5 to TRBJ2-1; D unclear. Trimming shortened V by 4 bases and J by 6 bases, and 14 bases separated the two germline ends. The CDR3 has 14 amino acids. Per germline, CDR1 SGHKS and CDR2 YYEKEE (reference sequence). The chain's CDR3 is CASSPTGWSNEQFF. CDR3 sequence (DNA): TGTGCCAGCAGCCCGACCGGATGGAGCAATGAGCAGTTCTTC. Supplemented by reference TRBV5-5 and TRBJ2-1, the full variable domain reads DAGVTQSPTHLIKTRGQQVTLRCSPISGHKSVSWYQQVLGQGPQFIFQYYEKEERGRGNFPDRFSARQFPNYSSELNVNALLLGDSALYLCASSPTGWSNEQFFGPGTRLTVL.

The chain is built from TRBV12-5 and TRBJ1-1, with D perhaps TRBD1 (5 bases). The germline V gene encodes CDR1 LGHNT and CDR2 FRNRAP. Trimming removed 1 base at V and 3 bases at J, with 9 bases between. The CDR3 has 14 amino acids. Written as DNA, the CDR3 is TGTGCTAGTGGTTTGGGAGGGACCTACACTGAAGCTTTCTTT. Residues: CASGLGGTYTEAFF. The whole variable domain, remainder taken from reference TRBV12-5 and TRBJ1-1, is DARVTQTPRHKVTEMGQEVTMRCQPILGHNTVFWYRQTMMQGLELLAYFRNRAPLDDSGMPKDRFSAEMPDATLATLKIQPSEPRDSAVYFCASGLGGTYTEAFFGQGTRLTVV.

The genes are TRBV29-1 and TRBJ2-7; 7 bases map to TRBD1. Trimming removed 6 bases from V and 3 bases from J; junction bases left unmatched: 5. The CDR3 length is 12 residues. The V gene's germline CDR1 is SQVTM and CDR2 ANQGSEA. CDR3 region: CSVGDSYYEQYF. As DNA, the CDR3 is TGCAGCGTGGGGGACAGCTACTACGAGCAGTACTTC.

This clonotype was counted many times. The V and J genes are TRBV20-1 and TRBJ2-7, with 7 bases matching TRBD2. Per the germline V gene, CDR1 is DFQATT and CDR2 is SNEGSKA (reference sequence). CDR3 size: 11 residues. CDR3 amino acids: CSGGGPYEQYF. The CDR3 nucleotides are TGCAGCGGGGGAGGGCCCTACGAGCAGTACTTC.

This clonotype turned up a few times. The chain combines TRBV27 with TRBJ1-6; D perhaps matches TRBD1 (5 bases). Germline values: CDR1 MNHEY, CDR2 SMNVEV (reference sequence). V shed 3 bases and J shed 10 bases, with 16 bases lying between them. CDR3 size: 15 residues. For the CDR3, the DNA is TGTGCCAGCAGTTTTAAGGTGCCGACAGTCTCACCCCTCCACTTT. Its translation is CASSFKVPTVSPLHF.

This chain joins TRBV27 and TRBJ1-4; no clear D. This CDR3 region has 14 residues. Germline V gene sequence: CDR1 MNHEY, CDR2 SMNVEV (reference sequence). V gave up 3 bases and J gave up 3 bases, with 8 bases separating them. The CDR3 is CASSFVRANEKLFF. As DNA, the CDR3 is TGTGCCAGCAGTTTCGTGCGGGCTAATGAAAAACTGTTTTTT.

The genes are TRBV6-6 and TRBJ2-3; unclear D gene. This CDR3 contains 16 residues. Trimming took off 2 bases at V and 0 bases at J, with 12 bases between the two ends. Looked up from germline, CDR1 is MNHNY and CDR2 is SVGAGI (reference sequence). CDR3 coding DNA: TGTGCCAGCAGTTACCACCGGGTCAGAAGCACAGATACGCAGTATTTT. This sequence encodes CASSYHRVRSTDTQYF.

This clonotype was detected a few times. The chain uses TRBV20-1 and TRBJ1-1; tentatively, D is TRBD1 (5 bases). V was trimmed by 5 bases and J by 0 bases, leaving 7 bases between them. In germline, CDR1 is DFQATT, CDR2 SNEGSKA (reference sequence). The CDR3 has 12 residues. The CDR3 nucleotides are TGCAGTGCTCGGACATTGAACACTGAAGCTTTCTTT. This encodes CSARTLNTEAFF.

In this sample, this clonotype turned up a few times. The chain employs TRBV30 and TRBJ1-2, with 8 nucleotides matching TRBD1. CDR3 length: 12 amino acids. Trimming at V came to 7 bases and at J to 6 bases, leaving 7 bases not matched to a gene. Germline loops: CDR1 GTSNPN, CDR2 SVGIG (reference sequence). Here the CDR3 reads CASGQGLNGYTF. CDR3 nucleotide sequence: TGTGCCTCAGGACAGGGTTTGAATGGCTACACCTTC.

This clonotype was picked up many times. Here the CDR3 reads CATVGGPGAASGANVLTF. The CDR3 DNA is TGTGCCACCGTCGGAGGACCAGGGGCCGCCTCTGGGGCCAACGTCCTGACTTTC. The rearrangement uses TRBV28 and TRBJ2-6, with TRBD1 as a possible D gene (6 bases). CDR1 and CDR2 (germline): MDHEN, SYDVKM. The CDR3 covers 18 residues. V dropped 10 bases and J dropped 0 bases, with 22 bases sitting between them.

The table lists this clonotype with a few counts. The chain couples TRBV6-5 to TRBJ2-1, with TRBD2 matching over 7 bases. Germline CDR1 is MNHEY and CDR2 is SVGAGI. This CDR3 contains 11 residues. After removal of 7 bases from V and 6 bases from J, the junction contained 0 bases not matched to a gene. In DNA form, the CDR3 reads TGTGCCAGCACGGGGGGCAATGAGCAGTTCTTC. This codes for CASTGGNEQFF.

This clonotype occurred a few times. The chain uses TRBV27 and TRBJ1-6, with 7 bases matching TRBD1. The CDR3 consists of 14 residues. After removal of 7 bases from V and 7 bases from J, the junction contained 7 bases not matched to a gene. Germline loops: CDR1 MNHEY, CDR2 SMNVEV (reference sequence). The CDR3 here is CASNHLQGNSPLHF. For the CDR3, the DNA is TGTGCCAGCAACCACCTACAGGGGAATTCACCCCTCCACTTT.

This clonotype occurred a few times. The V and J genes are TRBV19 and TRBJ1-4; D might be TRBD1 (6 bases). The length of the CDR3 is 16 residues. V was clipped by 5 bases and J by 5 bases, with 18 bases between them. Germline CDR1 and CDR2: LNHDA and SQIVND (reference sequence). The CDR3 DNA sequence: TGTGCCAGTAGTGTACAGGGTTCATCCTTAAATGAAAAACTGTTTTTT. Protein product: CASSVQGSSLNEKLFF.

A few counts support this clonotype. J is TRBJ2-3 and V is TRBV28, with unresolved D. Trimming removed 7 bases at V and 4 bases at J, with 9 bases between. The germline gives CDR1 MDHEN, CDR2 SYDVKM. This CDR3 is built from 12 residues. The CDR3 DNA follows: TGTGCCAGCACCAAGGGCCCAGATACGCAGTATTTT. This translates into CASTKGPDTQYF.

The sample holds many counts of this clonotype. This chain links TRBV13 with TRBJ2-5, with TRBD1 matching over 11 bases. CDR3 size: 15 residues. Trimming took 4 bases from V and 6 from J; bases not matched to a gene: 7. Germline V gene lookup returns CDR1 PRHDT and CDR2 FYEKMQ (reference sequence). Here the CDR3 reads CASSSRDRGMKTQYF. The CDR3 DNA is TGTGCCAGCAGCTCGAGGGACAGGGGGATGAAGACCCAGTACTTC.

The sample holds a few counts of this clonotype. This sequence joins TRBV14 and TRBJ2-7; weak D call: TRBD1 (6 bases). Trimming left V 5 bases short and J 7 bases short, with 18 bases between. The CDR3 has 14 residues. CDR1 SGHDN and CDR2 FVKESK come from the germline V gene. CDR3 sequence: CASSFTGRWGEQYF. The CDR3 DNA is TGTGCCAGCAGCTTCACAGGGCGTTGGGGAGAGCAGTACTTC.